This T cell receptor beta chain was sequenced for a study of human CD8 memory T cell subsets. Whole-study findings and limits: Greater diversity in stem-like memory than precursor exhausted T cells was suggested by Chao1 estimates. In the comparison of repertoires, stem-like memory and precursor exhausted T cells overlapped only minimally.

Germline V gene data show CDR1 as SGHNT and CDR2 as YENEEA. The CDR3 covers 13 residues. Total CD8+ T cells were enriched by negative magnetic separation. Turning to this clonotype: What it binds is not known.

UMI-labeled 5' RACE was used to make TCR beta libraries. TCRdb re-called the 5' RACE reads; one entry per CDR3 protein, DNA not given. The listing contains some 7,000 distinct CDR3 sequences. The genes are TRBV11-3 and TRBJ1-1; TCRdb proposes TRBD1, but this gene call is untestable without DNA. The receptor comes from a human donor in good health. Sequenced: CD8+ T cells from PBMCs. This CDR3 is CASSGGMSTEAFF. Filled out from reference TRBV11-3 and TRBJ1-1, the complete variable domain reads EAGVVQSPRYKIIEKKQPVAFWCNPISGHNTLYWYLQNLGQGPELLIRYENEEAVDDSQLPKDRFSAERLKGVDSTLKIQPAELGDSAVYLCASSGGMSTEAFFGQGTRLTVV.